This T cell receptor (beta chain) was profiled in a study of early T cells in non-severe SARS-CoV-2 infection (dated by TCRdb to about 2021). As for the study more broadly: Because TCR sequencing relied on bulk RNA taken from unsorted whole blood, pairing of alpha and beta chains was not possible. Overall results and qualifications from the work: VDJdb matching was skewed toward anti-spike CD8 responses, so virus-specific expansions were likely underestimated and private and CD4 specificities were missed.

Remarks on this clonotype: The clone's antigen remains unknown. Base qualities are not at hand, and no much larger clone is one base apart.

Library preparation used 5' RACE. Sequencing was carried out with a NextSeq 500. The TCR library protocol attached unique molecular identifiers to individual cDNA molecules to correct for sequencing error and PCR bias. Sequencing covered both TCR alpha and beta chains, and within each sample the abundances of alpha and beta sequences were tightly co-correlated. The source study handled its data this way. Decombinator V4 was used to perform V gene, J gene and CDR3 annotation of TCR sequences. TCRs were defined as expanded if a significant change between any two time points was detected under a Poisson model with p below 0.0001. Abundances of TCRs were expressed as counts per million after normalisation to the total number of TCRs sequenced in each sample. VDJdb, accessed 1 November 2021, was searched for CMV, EBV and SARS-CoV-2 annotated TCRs, with TCRs annotated for multiple antigens excluded. TCRdb reprocessed the public reads (quality trimming at Q25 with fastp, clone calling with MiXCR) and kept in-frame beta chains. Rows with a matching CDR3 protein are joined into one entry that keeps the most common DNA and genes. TCRdb's processing, not the study's, gives the V and J calls here. The sample table lists tens of thousands of distinct CDR3 sequences, roughly 10% of them with a count of one. Roughly a tenth of the sample rests with the top ten.

A case-control design nested within a healthcare worker cohort in London, UK, was used, with weekly nasopharyngeal swab PCR tests and blood sampling performed. Healthcare workers were recruited during the week of the UK lockdown, between 23 and 31 March 2020, and followed weekly for up to about 15 weeks. The specimen was whole blood. The TCR sequence derives from an adult who was a healthcare worker with PCR-confirmed SARS-CoV-2 infection or an uninfected control (not recorded which).

The nucleotide sequence is TGCAGTGCTAGAGATCAAGCGGGACGACGCGAGCAGTACTTC. The resulting protein is CSARDQAGRREQYF. This receptor chain uses TRBV20-1 and TRBJ2-7, with 7 bases in between that match TRBD2. Germline trimming: 0 bases from V, 6 bases from J; junction bases outside gene matches: 8. Taken from the germline V gene (reference sequence), the CDR1 and CDR2 loops are DFQATT and SNEGSKA. The CDR3, cysteine through phenylalanine, is 14 amino acids long. Only the CDR3 portion is preserved as DNA: 42 bases, with reading frame beginning at the first base.